This TCR beta chain was found in a study of response to subunit inactivated influenza vaccine. This clonotype came up a few times. Germline lookup yields CDR1 MNHEY and CDR2 SVGAGI. This CDR3 spans 15 amino acids. The V gene lost 3 bases and the J gene lost 0 bases, with 10 bases spanning the gap. TCRdb re-called the RT-PCR reads with MiXCR, one entry per CDR3 protein. The sample has more than 500,000 distinct CDR3 sequences, 11% seen once. These records were also assigned to another study, of T cells expressing NK-cell markers. That source adds: Libraries used 5'RACE template switching adding universal primer site and UMIs. It was sorted CD3+CD56-NKG2C+, CD3+CD56+NKG2C- and CD3+CD56+NKG2C+ T cells that provided the TCR beta repertoires. Of CD8+ T cells, 1.0-7.0% belonged to dominant NKG2C+ clonotypes in roughly 6 donors. Several donors likewise had their CD3+CD56-NKG2C+ fraction led by these clonotypes. Clones of NKG2C+ T cells that had expanded were of unclear HCMV specificity.

The gene calls are TRBV6-5 and TRBJ2-3; tentatively, D is TRBD2 (5 bases). The TCR originated in a man in his fifties who received an inactivated influenza vaccine. This sample comprised PBMCs from blood, obtained on the day of vaccination. Here the CDR3 DNA reads TGTGCCAGCAGTTATACGGGAAGAAGCACAGATACGCAGTATTTT. It is translated as CASSYTGRSTDTQYF.